Below, 26 T cell receptor beta chains from the same sample are listed, as sequenced in a study of T cell responses to AZD1222 COVID-19 vaccine. Method: immunoSEQ multiplex PCR; TCRdb's copy keeps in-frame clones and lacks some. This sample carries approximately 100,000 clones, around 90% of them seen once, and the ten largest clones take 6.5% to 8.5%. Specimen: peripheral blood, collected on day 0 of AZD1222 vaccination. Receptor source: an adult in good health.

The chain employs TRBV19 and TRBJ1-5, with TRBD1 identical over 8 bases. The trim removed 4 bases at V and 0 bases at J, leaving 5 bases unmatched. Germline assignment: CDR1 LNHDA and CDR2 SQIVND (reference sequence). The CDR3 totals 16 residues. The CDR3 here is CASSRRTGHSNQPQHF. The DNA of the CDR3 is TGTGCCAGTAGTAGACGGACAGGGCATAGCAATCAGCCCCAGCATTTT.

The chain links TRBV6-4 to TRBJ1-2; 8 bases map to TRBD1. The V gene end was trimmed by 2 bases and the J gene end by 7 bases; junction bases not matched to a gene: 12. Per the germline V gene, CDR1 is MRHNA and CDR2 is SNTAGT. CDR3 size: 16 residues. The CDR3: CASSDRPGQGGSGYTF. CDR3 coding DNA: TGTGCCAGCAGTGACCGGCCTGGACAGGGAGGATCTGGCTACACCTTC.

The gene calls are TRBV6-5 and TRBJ2-7; the match to TRBD1 covers 10 bases. The CDR3 totals 16 residues. Germline V gene lookup returns CDR1 MNHEY and CDR2 SVGAGI. J was trimmed by 2 bases and V by 0 bases; bases with no gene match: 4. The CDR3 DNA is TGTGCCAGCAGTTACTCGACAGGACAGGGGGCCTACGAGCAGTACTTC. Amino acid sequence: CASSYSTGQGAYEQYF.

V and J are TRBV7-2 and TRBJ2-2; D call uncertain. This CDR3 spans 16 amino acids. V shed 0 bases and J shed 2 bases, with 10 bases lying between them. The germline V gene has CDR1 SGHTA and CDR2 FQGNSA. CDR3 in amino acids: CASSLAIGSNTGELFF. The CDR3 coding sequence is TGTGCCAGCAGCTTAGCAATCGGGTCCAACACCGGGGAGCTGTTTTTT.

V usage is TRBV27 and J usage is TRBJ1-5; 7 nucleotides match TRBD1. The CDR3 is made up of 14 amino acids. Germline V gene lookup returns CDR1 MNHEY and CDR2 SMNVEV (reference sequence). With V trimmed by 8 bases and J by 5 bases, 9 bases remained unmatched. This chain's CDR3 is CASGPRGGHQPQHF. The DNA for the CDR3 is TGTGCCAGCGGGCCCAGGGGGGGGCATCAGCCCCAGCATTTT.

V is TRBV6-5 and J is TRBJ1-1, with a possible D match to TRBD1 (5 bases). V was cut by 7 bases and J by 0 bases, with 9 bases left in between. The CDR3 contains 13 residues. The germline CDR1 and CDR2 sequences are MNHEY and SVGAGI. CDR3 coding DNA: TGTGCCAGCAAGCCGGGACTGAACACTGAAGCTTTCTTT. It codes for CASKPGLNTEAFF.

This chain links TRBV7-9 with TRBJ2-1; D gene uncertain. CDR1 is SEHNR, CDR2 FQNEAQ, per germline (reference sequence). The CDR3 is made up of 14 amino acids. The V end lost 5 bases, the J end lost 2 bases, and 10 bases lay between the germline ends. The CDR3 bases are TGTGCCAGCAGCCCCCCGAGAGCCTACAATGAGCAGTTCTTC. It yields the protein CASSPPRAYNEQFF.

This sequence joins TRBV10-1 and TRBJ2-3; D unclear. The CDR3 runs 13 residues. Germline V gene lookup returns CDR1 WNHNN and CDR2 SYGVQD (reference sequence). The ends were cut back, 3 bases at V and 5 bases at J, with 9 bases in the middle. CDR3: CASSDGWEDTQYF. Here the CDR3 DNA reads TGCGCCAGCAGTGATGGTTGGGAAGATACGCAGTATTTT.

V gene TRBV7-9 combines with J gene TRBJ1-2; 12 nucleotides agree with TRBD1. V gave up 4 bases and J gave up 9 bases; unmatched junction bases: 9. Germline lookup yields CDR1 SEHNR and CDR2 FQNEAQ (reference sequence). This CDR3 is built from 15 residues. The CDR3 coding sequence is TGTGCCAGCAGCTGGGGGACAGGGGGCGAGCCAAGCTACACCTTC. Its translation is CASSWGTGGEPSYTF.

The V call is TRBV6-5, the J call TRBJ2-3; D call uncertain. CDR1 and CDR2 (germline): MNHEY, SVGAGI. The CDR3 loop spans 15 amino acids. Trimming removed 2 bases from V and 6 bases from J, with 15 bases in between. The DNA of the CDR3 is TGTGCCAGCAGTTACAGCCCGTTCATTCTGGATACGCAGTATTTT. Protein product: CASSYSPFILDTQYF.

The J gene is TRBJ1-3, the V gene TRBV4-2, with unresolved D. CDR3 length: 15 residues. Trimming cost V 3 bases and J 0 bases, with 9 bases left between them. Germline CDR1 and CDR2: LGHNA and YNFKEQ. The CDR3 spells CASSQLGRSGNTIYF. The CDR3 coding sequence is TGTGCCAGCAGCCAGCTGGGCCGCTCTGGAAACACCATATATTTT.

This clone was counted a single time. The rearrangement joins TRBV7-8 to TRBJ2-7; 12 bases align to TRBD2. With V trimmed by 5 bases and J by 7 bases, 12 bases remained unmatched. CDR3 length: 16 amino acids. CDR1 and CDR2 (germline): SGHVS, FQNEAQ. The CDR3: CASSLSGASGRGEQYF. The CDR3, as DNA: TGTGCCAGCAGCCTGAGTGGGGCTAGCGGGAGGGGGGAGCAGTACTTC. Supplemented by reference TRBV7-8 and TRBJ2-7, the full variable domain reads GAGVSQSPRYKVAKRGQDVALRCDPISGHVSLFWYQQALGQGPEFLTYFQNEAQLDKSGLPSDRFFAERPEGSVSTLKIQRTQQEDSAVYLCASSLSGASGRGEQYFGPGTRLTVT.

The V call is TRBV2, the J call TRBJ1-6; possible D gene TRBD1, 5 bases. The CDR3 consists of 15 residues. Germline assignment: CDR1 SNHLY and CDR2 FYNNEI. V gave up 2 bases and J gave up 6 bases, with 11 bases separating them. The CDR3 loop is CASSELGQGNSPLHF. CDR3 bases: TGTGCCAGCAGTGAACTAGGGCAGGGTAATTCACCCCTCCACTTT.

The rearrangement uses TRBV27 and TRBJ2-3; D gene ambiguous. The germline CDR1 and CDR2 sequences are MNHEY and SMNVEV (reference sequence). The V gene lost 3 bases and the J gene lost 5 bases, with 15 bases spanning the gap. CDR3 length: 15 residues. The DNA for the CDR3 is TGTGCCAGCAGTTTTTTATCTTACGAGGTAGATACGCAGTATTTT. It is translated as CASSFLSYEVDTQYF.

This chain connects TRBV5-4 to TRBJ1-2; D gene ambiguous. The CDR3 is 13 amino acids. Trimming left V 4 bases short and J 10 bases short, with 17 bases between. Germline lookup yields CDR1 SGHNT and CDR2 YYREEE (reference sequence). The CDR3 DNA is TGTGCCAGCAGCCGCTTAGAGCAGAGAAACTACACCTTC. Amino acid sequence: CASSRLEQRNYTF.

The V gene is TRBV10-1, the J gene TRBJ1-1; D may be TRBD1 (6 bases). Deletions cut 4 bases from V and 2 bases from J, with 11 bases between. Germline V CDR1 and CDR2: WNHNN, SYGVQD (reference sequence). The CDR3 extends over 14 amino acids. The CDR3 nucleotides read TGCGCCAGCAGTGCTCGAGGGGGAAACACTGAAGCTTTCTTT. Its translation: CASSARGGNTEAFF.

The chain employs TRBV2 and TRBJ1-5; a weak D match, TRBD1 (5 bases). Germline V gene lookup returns CDR1 SNHLY and CDR2 FYNNEI. The V end was cut by 8 bases, the J end by 1 base, with 15 bases between. The CDR3 consists of 15 residues. Here the CDR3 reads CASVRGLGSNQPQHF. The CDR3 nucleotides are TGTGCCAGCGTTCGGGGCCTAGGAAGCAATCAGCCCCAGCATTTT.

The rearrangement joins TRBV9 to TRBJ1-2, with D perhaps matching TRBD1 (5 bases). V lost 0 bases and J lost 7, with 10 bases in between. Germline-derived CDR1 and CDR2 are SGDLS and YYNGEE. The CDR3 runs 13 residues. CDR3 residues: CASSVAGRSGYTF. The CDR3 coding sequence is TGTGCCAGCAGCGTAGCAGGGAGGTCTGGCTACACCTTC.

This clone was counted once. V and J are TRBV5-1 and TRBJ1-1, with D hard to call. There are 13 residues in the CDR3. The V gene lost 3 bases and the J gene lost 2 bases, with 8 bases spanning the gap. From germline, CDR1 is SGHRS and CDR2 YFSETQ. The CDR3 sequence is CASSYDINTEAFF. In DNA form, the CDR3 reads TGCGCCAGCAGCTACGACATAAACACTGAAGCTTTCTTT.

The chain employs TRBV28 and TRBJ1-4; D perhaps matches TRBD1 (5 bases). Trimming left V 11 bases short and J 7 bases short, with 23 bases between. In germline, CDR1 is MDHEN, CDR2 SYDVKM. CDR3 size: 15 residues. CDR3 sequence (DNA): TGTGCCCACAGGCGAGGGAACCATGGAAGTGAAAAACTGTTTTTT. It yields the protein CAHRRGNHGSEKLFF.

V usage is TRBV6-5 and J usage is TRBJ1-6; no clear D gene. This CDR3 spans 12 amino acids. Trimming left V 6 bases short and J 5 bases short, with 5 bases between. Germline V gene data show CDR1 as MNHEY and CDR2 as SVGAGI. The CDR3 DNA is TGTGCCAGCAGGAGGAATAATTCACCCCTCCACTTT. This encodes CASRRNNSPLHF.

The V gene is TRBV7-2, the J gene TRBJ1-1; 9 bases fit TRBD1. Germline CDR1 reads SGHTA; CDR2 reads FQGNSA. J lost 2 bases, V lost 6 bases, and 4 bases had no gene match. This CDR3 has 14 amino acids. CDR3 sequence (DNA): TGTGCCAGCAGTCCGACAGGGGGAAACACTGAAGCTTTCTTT. Translation: CASSPTGGNTEAFF. Looking up the rest from reference TRBV7-2 and TRBJ1-1 gives the full variable domain: GAGVSQSPSNKVTEKGKDVELRCDPISGHTALYWYRQSLGQGLEFLIYFQGNSAPDKSGLPSDRFSAERTGGSVSTLTIQRTQQEDSAVYLCASSPTGGNTEAFFGQGTRLTVV.

The chain has TRBV7-9 and TRBJ1-2, with a possible D match to TRBD1 (6 bases). V dropped 3 bases and J dropped 2 bases, with 7 bases sitting between them. The germline CDR1 and CDR2 sequences are SEHNR and FQNEAQ (reference sequence). This CDR3 contains 13 residues. CDR3 region: CASSLQGNYGYTF. CDR3 nucleotide sequence: TGTGCCAGCAGCTTGCAGGGGAACTATGGCTACACCTTC.

The V call is TRBV7-3, the J call TRBJ1-1; D is unclear. The germline gives CDR1 SGHTA, CDR2 FQGTGA. The V end was cut by 1 base, the J end by 6 bases, with 9 bases between. CDR3 size: 13 residues. CDR3 DNA sequence: TGTGCCAGCAGCTTAAGGCGGGGTTCTGAAGCTTTCTTT. Its translation is CASSLRRGSEAFF. Full variable domain (outside the CDR3, taken from reference TRBV7-3 and TRBJ1-1): GAGVSQTPSNKVTEKGKYVELRCDPISGHTALYWYRQSLGQGPEFLIYFQGTGAADDSGLPNDRFFAVRPEGSVSTLKIQRTERGDSAVYLCASSLRRGSEAFFGQGTRLTVV.

The V call is TRBV29-1, the J call TRBJ2-7, with 9 bases fitting TRBD1. With 4 bases clipped from V and 3 bases from J, the junction kept 4 bases outside the gene matches. Germline-derived CDR1 and CDR2 are SQVTM and ANQGSEA. This CDR3 contains 13 residues. Here the CDR3 DNA reads TGCAGCGTTGCTCTGGACAGGGGCTACGAGCAGTACTTC. Amino acids: CSVALDRGYEQYF.

The rearrangement joins TRBV10-3 to TRBJ1-6; no reliable D call. Trimming removed 0 bases from V and 4 bases from J, with 13 bases in between. This CDR3 comprises 17 residues. Germline V CDR1 and CDR2: ENHRY, SYGVKD. Here the CDR3 DNA reads TGTGCCATCAGTGAGTCGAGCTCCGGTGGATATAATTCACCCCTCCACTTT. Translation gives CAISESSSGGYNSPLHF.